One sample yielded the 19 T cell receptor beta chains listed below, sequenced in a study of cytomegalovirus exposure and HLA in healthy donors. 13 Jbeta primers and 60 Vbeta primers were used for the PCR. Method: immunoSEQ multiplex PCR; TCRdb's copy keeps in-frame clones and lacks some. The data show 100,000 to 150,000 clones, approximately 8.9% seen once. The sample consisted of PBMCs. All receptors derive from a woman in her thirties or forties in good health and CMV-seropositive.

This clone was seen only a few times. V is TRBV2 and J is TRBJ2-5; D ambiguous. CDR1 SNHLY and CDR2 FYNNEI come from the germline V gene. The CDR3 is 12 amino acids. Trimming took 3 bases from V and 4 from J, leaving 6 bases between them. The CDR3 region has the DNA TGTGCCAGCAGTGACGCCGGAGAGACCCAGTACTTC. Translating gives CASSDAGETQYF.

The chain combines TRBV2 with TRBJ1-6; D perhaps matches TRBD1 (5 bases). The CDR3 is 12 residues long. V lost 6 bases, J lost 7 bases, and 7 bases lay in between. The germline CDR1 and CDR2 sequences are SNHLY and FYNNEI. DNA for the CDR3: TGTGCCAGCAGGGCAGGGAATTCACCCCTCCACTTT. This gives the protein CASRAGNSPLHF.

This clone was found a few times. The chain recombines TRBV5-1 with TRBJ2-3; D uncertain. From germline, CDR1 is SGHRS and CDR2 YFSETQ. This CDR3 is 15 amino acids long. Trimming shortened V by 0 bases and J by 2 bases, and 10 bases separated the two germline ends. CDR3 sequence (DNA): TGCGCCAGCAGCTTGGAGGCGGCCGACACAGATACGCAGTATTTT. Protein: CASSLEAADTDTQYF.

The chain is built from TRBV19 and TRBJ2-7, with D perhaps matching TRBD2 (5 bases). CDR3 length: 13 amino acids. Trimming took off 5 bases at V and 3 bases at J, with 11 bases between the two ends. Germline assignment: CDR1 LNHDA and CDR2 SQIVND (reference sequence). As DNA, the CDR3 is TGTGCCAGTAGTCGGGGTCATGACTACGAGCAGTACTTC. It yields the protein CASSRGHDYEQYF.

This clone was seen more than once but under ten times. The chain combines TRBV2 with TRBJ1-2; 8 nucleotides align to TRBD1. The junction had 9 bases not matched to a gene; V was cut back by 3 bases and J by 6 bases. In germline, CDR1 is SNHLY, CDR2 FYNNEI. This CDR3 comprises 15 residues. DNA for the CDR3: TGTGCCAGCAGTGACTTCAGGACAGGGTTGAATGGCTACACCTTC. Protein: CASSDFRTGLNGYTF.

The J gene is TRBJ2-7, the V gene TRBV5-1; 9 bases map to TRBD1. V was pared by 0 bases and J by 5 bases, with 6 bases of the junction left unmatched. This CDR3 contains 15 residues. The germline gives CDR1 SGHRS, CDR2 YFSETQ. CDR3 in DNA: TGCGCCAGCAGCTTGGGGGACAGGGAAGCGGACGAGCAGTACTTC. Translated: CASSLGDREADEQYF.

This chain uses TRBV29-1 with TRBJ2-1; D not certain. Germline assignment: CDR1 SQVTM and CDR2 ANQGSEA. V lost 6 bases to trimming and J lost 1 base, with 7 bases between them. The CDR3 extends over 12 amino acids. The CDR3, as DNA: TGCAGCGTCCAGATTTCCTACAATGAGCAGTTCTTC. Translation gives CSVQISYNEQFF.

V is TRBV2 and J is TRBJ2-3, with 8 bases fitting TRBD2. Germline CDR1 reads SNHLY; CDR2 reads FYNNEI. This CDR3 region has 15 residues. Trimming took 4 bases from V and 4 from J; bases not matched to a gene: 7. CDR3 protein: CASSAGTRGADTQYF. Written as DNA, the CDR3 is TGTGCCAGCAGTGCCGGGACTAGAGGGGCAGATACGCAGTATTTT.

This clone occurred a few times. The rearrangement links TRBV7-6 to TRBJ1-1; 7 nucleotides agree with TRBD1. This CDR3 contains 15 residues. CDR1 is SGHVS and CDR2 is FNYEAQ in the germline V gene. J was trimmed by 11 bases and V by 4 bases; bases with no gene match: 16. CDR3 in amino acids: CASSSRQGARNHAFF. DNA for the CDR3: TGTGCCAGCAGCTCGAGACAGGGAGCGCGCAATCATGCTTTCTTT. The full variable domain, completed using reference TRBV7-6 and TRBJ1-1, is GAGVSQSPRYKVTKRGQDVALRCDPISGHVSLYWYRQALGQGPEFLTYFNYEAQQDKSGLPNDRFSAERPEGSISTLTIQRTEQRDSAMYRCASSSRQGARNHAFFGQGTRLTVV.

The chain joins TRBV6-1 to TRBJ1-2, with D possibly being TRBD1 (5 bases). The germline V and J ends were trimmed by 7 bases and 4 bases, with 16 bases remaining between them. The CDR3 is 14 residues long. Germline loops: CDR1 MNHNS, CDR2 SASEGT. CDR3 sequence (DNA): TGTGCCAGCAAAGGAAGCGGGGGTGGCTATGGCTACACCTTC. Protein: CASKGSGGGYGYTF.

This clone was detected a few times. The chain combines TRBV5-1 with TRBJ1-2, with TRBD1 identical over 8 bases. J lost 8 bases, V lost 0 bases, and 9 bases had no gene match. CDR3 length: 15 residues. Germline CDR1 reads SGHRS; CDR2 reads YFSETQ. The CDR3: CASSLGGQATSGYTF. In DNA form, the CDR3 reads TGCGCCAGCAGCTTGGGGGGACAGGCGACTTCGGGCTACACCTTC.

The V gene is TRBV7-8, the J gene TRBJ2-7; weak D call: TRBD2 (6 bases). CDR3 length equals 15 residues. Germline V gives CDR1 SGHVS, CDR2 FQNEAQ. The ends were cut back, 5 bases at V and 3 bases at J, with 17 bases in the middle. Here the CDR3 DNA reads TGTGCCAGCAGCCCCGGAGGGACCATCCTCTACGAGCAGTACTTC. It specifies CASSPGGTILYEQYF.

V gene TRBV7-2 combines with J gene TRBJ2-5; D may be TRBD2 (7 bases). Trimming pared 1 base from V and 5 bases from J, leaving 14 bases between. This CDR3 is built from 15 residues. The germline V gene encodes CDR1 SGHTA and CDR2 FQGNSA. The CDR3 coding sequence is TGTGCCAGCAGCTTAGTAGGGGGGGGCCCTGAGACCCAGTACTTC. Protein: CASSLVGGGPETQYF.

In this sample, this clone turned up a few times. J is TRBJ1-4 and V is TRBV5-4, with 8 positions matching TRBD1. This CDR3 is built from 15 residues. Trimming took 0 bases from V and 5 from J; bases not matched to a gene: 3. Per germline, CDR1 SGHNT and CDR2 YYREEE (reference sequence). CDR3 DNA: TGTGCCAGCAGCTTGGACAGGGGGAGAAATGAAAAACTGTTTTTT. This encodes CASSLDRGRNEKLFF.

The sample holds a few counts of this clone. One junction end does not reproduce the germline sequence, and a read error may be involved. The genes are TRBV5-4 and TRBJ2-5; D possibly corresponds to TRBD2 (7 bases). CDR3 length: 14 amino acids. Germline values: CDR1 SGHNT, CDR2 YYREEE (reference sequence). CDR3 bases: TGTGCCAGCAGGTTCAAGGGGGGGGACGAGATCCAGTACTTC. Protein sequence: CASRFKGGDEIQYF.

The V and J genes are TRBV5-1 and TRBJ2-3; 9 bases map to TRBD2. J lost 1 base, V lost 0 bases, and 3 bases had no gene match. This CDR3 has 16 amino acids. Germline CDR1 and CDR2: SGHRS and YFSETQ. The CDR3 here is CASSLALAGRTDTQYF. The CDR3 DNA follows: TGCGCCAGCAGCTTGGCTCTAGCGGGGCGCACAGATACGCAGTATTTT.

The chain combines TRBV2 with TRBJ2-4, with 12 bases lining up with TRBD2. Losses at the gene ends were 6 bases for V and 0 bases for J; bases not matched to a gene: 12. Germline V gives CDR1 SNHLY, CDR2 FYNNEI. This CDR3 region has 19 residues. This CDR3 reads CASRARLAGDVLAKNIQYF. In nucleotides, the CDR3 is TGTGCCAGCAGGGCCAGACTAGCGGGGGATGTGCTAGCCAAAAACATTCAGTACTTC.

This clone was detected only a few times. The CDR3 spells CASSLTQGKAGELFF. For the CDR3, the DNA is TGTGCCAGCAGCTTGACACAGGGGAAGGCCGGGGAGCTGTTTTTT. The chain links TRBV5-4 to TRBJ2-2; 7 bases line up with TRBD1. V was pared by 1 base and J by 6 bases, with 6 bases of the junction left unmatched. The CDR3 has 15 amino acids. Germline V CDR1 and CDR2: SGHNT, YYREEE (reference sequence).

V is TRBV5-4 and J is TRBJ2-3; 9 bases are shared with TRBD2. The CDR3 extends over 16 amino acids. Germline V gene sequence: CDR1 SGHNT, CDR2 YYREEE (reference sequence). Trimming removed 0 bases from V and 7 bases from J; junction bases left unmatched: 9. CDR3 sequence: CASSLGGLAGQNTQYF. Written as DNA, the CDR3 is TGTGCCAGCAGCTTGGGGGGTCTAGCGGGGCAAAATACGCAGTATTTT. Together with reference TRBV5-4 and TRBJ2-3, the CDR3 gives the full variable domain: ETGVTQSPTHLIKTRGQQVTLRCSSQSGHNTVSWYQQALGQGPQFIFQYYREEENGRGNFPPRFSGLQFPNYSSELNVNALELDDSALYLCASSLGGLAGQNTQYFGPGTRLTVL.